These 10 T cell receptor beta chains share one sample of origin, sequenced in a study of cytomegalovirus exposure and HLA in healthy donors. Both 60 Vbeta primers and 13 Jbeta primers went into the PCR. Produced via immunoSEQ multiplex PCR; TCRdb's table is partial and in-frame only. The profile shows roughly 240,000 clones, about four fifths of them singletons. What was sequenced was PBMCs. The receptors were gathered from a woman aged 40 to 49 in good health and CMV-seropositive.

The rearrangement uses TRBV4-3 and TRBJ1-2, with 7 nucleotides matching TRBD1. Germline trimming cut 0 bases from V and 4 bases from J; bases unmatched to any gene: 5. Looked up from germline, CDR1 is LGHNA and CDR2 is YSLEER. The CDR3 has 15 residues. The CDR3, as DNA: TGCGCCAGCAGCCAAGATAAGGACAGGATCTATGGCTACACCTTC. As protein: CASSQDKDRIYGYTF.

The chain combines TRBV5-4 with TRBJ2-1; TRBD2 matches at 9 bases. The V gene's germline CDR1 is SGHNT and CDR2 YYREEE (reference sequence). J lost 7 bases, V lost 3 bases, and 11 bases had no gene match. CDR3 length equals 16 residues. CDR3 sequence (DNA): TGTGCCAGCAGCTCCCCGGGACTAGCCTCGTTGAATGAGCAGTTCTTC. Translated, it gives CASSSPGLASLNEQFF.

The chain combines TRBV5-1 with TRBJ1-1; no clear D gene. V was cut by 4 bases and J by 1 base, with 14 bases left in between. The germline gives CDR1 SGHRS, CDR2 YFSETQ. The CDR3 is 15 amino acids. CDR3 in DNA: TGCGCCAGCAGCCGACTGGGAGGTTCGAACACTGAAGCTTTCTTT. Protein: CASSRLGGSNTEAFF.

The CDR3 spells CASSVEGGETQYF. The CDR3 DNA is TGTGCCAGCAGCGTAGAAGGAGGAGAGACCCAGTACTTC. The gene calls are TRBV9 and TRBJ2-5; possibly TRBD2 for D (5 bases). The CDR3 is 13 residues long. The germline V and J ends were trimmed by 0 bases and 4 bases, with 7 bases remaining between them. Germline lookup yields CDR1 SGDLS and CDR2 YYNGEE.

The CDR3 here is CASSSSPGQGETQYF. DNA of the CDR3: TGTGCCAGCAGTTCCTCACCGGGACAGGGGGAGACCCAGTACTTC. The chain carries TRBV27 and TRBJ2-5, with TRBD1 matching 10 bases. After removal of 4 bases from V and 5 bases from J, the junction contained 7 bases not matched to a gene. This CDR3 comprises 15 residues. From germline, CDR1 is MNHEY and CDR2 SMNVEV (reference sequence).

The chain links TRBV7-3 to TRBJ1-1, with unresolved D. Germline V lookup: CDR1 SGHTA, CDR2 FQGTGA. The CDR3 has 13 amino acids. Trimming took 3 bases from V and 4 from J, leaving 9 bases between them. The CDR3: CASSLLVTTEAFF. The CDR3 nucleotides are TGTGCCAGCAGCTTGTTAGTTACCACTGAAGCTTTCTTT. The whole variable domain, remainder taken from reference TRBV7-3 and TRBJ1-1, is GAGVSQTPSNKVTEKGKYVELRCDPISGHTALYWYRQSLGQGPEFLIYFQGTGAADDSGLPNDRFFAVRPEGSVSTLKIQRTERGDSAVYLCASSLLVTTEAFFGQGTRLTVV.

The chain couples TRBV5-1 to TRBJ2-1; 7 bases agree with TRBD2. The CDR3 covers 14 residues. J was trimmed by 8 bases and V by 0 bases; bases with no gene match: 5. Per the germline V gene, CDR1 is SGHRS and CDR2 is YFSETQ. The CDR3 bases are TGCGCCAGCAGCTTGGAGGCAGGGAGGGATGAGCAGTTCTTC. Translated: CASSLEAGRDEQFF. The full variable domain, rest sourced from reference TRBV5-1 and TRBJ2-1, is KAGVTQTPRYLIKTRGQQVTLSCSPISGHRSVSWYQQTPGQGLQFLFEYFSETQRNKGNFPGRFSGRQFSNSRSEMNVSTLELGDSALYLCASSLEAGRDEQFFGPGTRLTVL.

The V and J genes are TRBV7-9 and TRBJ2-3, with 7 positions matching TRBD2. The CDR3 contains 15 residues. CDR1 and CDR2 from the germline V gene are SEHNR and FQNEAQ (reference sequence). Trimming at V came to 3 bases and at J to 1 base, leaving 4 bases not matched to a gene. The CDR3 DNA follows: TGTGCCAGCAGCTTGACGGGGGGAGGCACAGATACGCAGTATTTT. Translated, it gives CASSLTGGGTDTQYF.

V gene TRBV19 combines with J gene TRBJ2-5; weak D call: TRBD2 (7 bases). The closer fit of TRBJ2-7 to the DNA end suggests the J call may be wrong. This CDR3 contains 15 residues. Per the germline V gene, CDR1 is LNHDA and CDR2 is SQIVND (reference sequence). This chain's CDR3 is CASSPGGGSYYEQYF. CDR3 nucleotide sequence: TGTGCCAGTAGCCCGGGGGGCGGGAGTTATTACGAGCAGTACTTC.

This chain uses TRBV5-4 with TRBJ2-1, with a weak D call TRBD2 (7 bases). The V gene lost 4 bases and the J gene lost 3 bases, with 20 bases spanning the gap. Germline-derived CDR1 and CDR2 are SGHNT and YYREEE (reference sequence). The CDR3 is 17 amino acids. This CDR3 is CASSNGGGGANYNEQFF. CDR3 nucleotide sequence: TGTGCCAGCAGCAACGGGGGTGGGGGGGCCAACTACAATGAGCAGTTCTTC.